What follows are 20 T cell receptor beta chains derived from one specimen sequenced in a study of read filtering for tumor transcriptome and immune sequencing. Molecular barcoded adaptors covering alpha/delta and beta/gamma chains were used on about 390 ng RNA. A single record per CDR3 protein comes from TCRdb applying MiXCR to the reads. In the table there are some 46,000 distinct CDR3 sequences, roughly 12% of which are singletons. The specimen was a population of CD138-negative cells sorted from bone marrow. The receptors derive from a donor at least 40 years old with multiple myeloma.

This clonotype occurred many times. The V call is TRBV3-1, the J call TRBJ1-2, with TRBD1 as a possible D gene (5 bases). Trimming removed 4 bases at V and 7 bases at J, with 10 bases between. Germline V gene lookup returns CDR1 LGHDT and CDR2 YNNKEL (reference sequence). CDR3 length: 12 amino acids. The CDR3, as DNA: TGTGCCAGCAGCCCGGGACGTCTTGGCTACACCTTC. Its translation: CASSPGRLGYTF.

The table lists this clonotype with many counts. The chain links TRBV6-2 or TRBV6-3 to TRBJ1-5; D is possibly TRBD1 (6 bases). Germline loops: CDR1 MNHEY, CDR2 SVGEGT. V was shortened by 2 bases and J by 6 bases, with 11 bases between the two germline ends. The CDR3 has 14 residues. The CDR3: CASSYVGAGQPQHF. The CDR3 DNA follows: TGTGCCAGCAGTTACGTGGGGGCTGGTCAGCCCCAGCATTTT.

This clonotype was seen at least ten times. In DNA form, the CDR3 reads TGTGCCAGCAGCGTAGCGGGAGCGATCCCTACGCAGTATTTT. It translates to CASSVAGAIPTQYF. The J gene is TRBJ2-3, the V gene TRBV6-2 or TRBV6-3; 9 bases fit TRBD2. The length of the CDR3 is 14 residues. CDR1 and CDR2 (germline): MNHEY, SVGEGT. With 6 bases clipped from V and 8 bases from J, the junction kept 9 bases outside the gene matches.

This clonotype was seen ten or more times. The chain joins TRBV20-1 to TRBJ2-1; D is perhaps TRBD2 (6 bases). CDR3 length: 16 amino acids. V lost 0 bases and J 7 bases, leaving 19 bases between the germline ends. CDR1 DFQATT and CDR2 SNEGSKA come from the germline V gene (reference sequence). CDR3 amino acids: CSAREEGRHLRNEQFF. The CDR3 region has the DNA TGCAGTGCTAGAGAGGAGGGCAGGCACCTTAGGAATGAGCAGTTCTTC.

Remarks on this clonotype: This may be a read error: a much more frequent sequence differs by one nucleotide. The chain employs TRBV5-2 and TRBJ2-1; the D segment call TRBD2 is taken from the table without a DNA check. TRBV5-2 is reported as a pseudogene. The length of the CDR3 is 15 residues. The CDR3 bases are TGTGCCAGCAACTTCTTGAGGCTAGCGGGAGGCTACGAGTTCTTC. It specifies CASNFLRLAGGYEFF.

This clonotype has only a few counts. The chain joins TRBV11-2 to TRBJ2-1; D is perhaps TRBD1 or TRBD2 (5 bases each). V gave up 6 bases and J gave up 8 bases, with 14 bases separating them. Per germline, CDR1 SGHAT and CDR2 FQNNGV. The CDR3 loop spans 13 amino acids. For the CDR3, the DNA is TGTGCCAGCAGTCATATCAGGGACCATGAGCAGTTCTTC. As protein: CASSHIRDHEQFF.

Worth noting for this clonotype: Because it lacks the conserved phenylalanine or tryptophan at the end, this CDR3 is likely a read error. As DNA, the CDR3 is TGTGCCAGCAGCCAAGGATTGGGTACAGGGGTGCGTTACGGCTACACCCTC. Its translation: CASSQGLGTGVRYGYTL. The chain couples TRBV4-2 to TRBJ1-2; 7 positions agree with TRBD1. The V segment lost 1 base and the J segment 8 bases; nucleotides outside the gene matches: 16. The CDR3 spans 17 residues. Germline V lookup: CDR1 LGHNA, CDR2 YNFKEQ.

This clonotype was counted ten times or more. The gene calls are TRBV20-1 and TRBJ2-7; 9 nucleotides align to TRBD2. This CDR3 contains 14 residues. The germline gives CDR1 DFQATT, CDR2 SNEGSKA (reference sequence). Trimming cost V 7 bases and J 2 bases; bases outside gene matches: 9. The CDR3 sequence is CSGSRSGGTYEQYF. CDR3 bases: TGCAGTGGGAGCAGGAGCGGGGGGACCTACGAGCAGTACTTC.

Many counts were recorded for this clonotype. This clone may be a read error of a much larger clone one base away. J is TRBJ2-1 and V is TRBV3-1; TRBD2 agrees at 9 bases. CDR3 length: 19 residues. Germline V gives CDR1 LGHDT, CDR2 YNNKEL (reference sequence). Written as DNA, the CDR3 is TGTGCCAGCACGGCTGGTAGGTCCCGTGGCGGGAGGGGCTACAATGGGCAGTTCTTC. Its protein product is CASTAGRSRGGRGYNGQFF.

Ten or more counts support this clonotype. The chain joins TRBV19 to TRBJ1-2, with a possible D match to TRBD1 (6 bases). The V end lost 7 bases, the J end lost 0 bases, and 18 bases lay between the germline ends. This CDR3 has 16 residues. Germline V CDR1 and CDR2: LNHDA, SQIVND (reference sequence). CDR3 DNA: TGTGCCAGTATGATCAAGACAGGACAAGCTAACTATGGCTACACCTTC. Its translation: CASMIKTGQANYGYTF.

A remark on this clonotype: Because it lacks the conserved phenylalanine or tryptophan at the end, this CDR3 is likely a read error. The chain joins TRBV6-6 to TRBJ1-1, with D hard to call. The CDR3 sequence is 13 residues long. The germline gives CDR1 MNHNY, CDR2 SVGAGI (reference sequence). The CDR3 DNA is TGTGCCTGCAGACCGACACAACCCACTGAAGCTTTCCTT. Encoded protein: CACRPTQPTEAFL.

Many counts were recorded for this clonotype. This chain links TRBV6-5 with TRBJ2-5, with 9 bases fitting TRBD2. CDR1 is MNHEY and CDR2 is SVGAGI in the germline V gene. V shed 2 bases and J 6 bases; nucleotides not matched to a gene: 16. The CDR3 loop spans 18 amino acids. The CDR3 is CASSYEGSGAGGRKTQYF. CDR3 nucleotides: TGTGCCAGCAGTTACGAAGGGAGTGGAGCGGGAGGACGGAAGACCCAGTACTTC.

In regard to this clonotype: This may be a read error: a much more frequent sequence differs by one nucleotide. The rearrangement uses TRBV10-3 and TRBJ2-1; TRBD2 is a possible D gene (6 bases). Germline assignment: CDR1 ENHRY and CDR2 SYGVKD. The CDR3 contains 19 residues. The CDR3 DNA follows: TGTGCCATCAGTGACACCCTAGGCGGGACGGCGAGGTCCTACAATGAGCGGTTCTTC. It encodes CAISDTLGGTARSYNERFF.

The genes are TRBV7-2 and TRBJ2-2; D is unclear. The V end lost 1 base, the J end lost 4 bases, and 10 bases lay between the germline ends. Germline CDR1 is SGHTA and CDR2 is FQGNSA. This CDR3 is 15 amino acids long. This CDR3 is CASSLDGVSTGELFF. The CDR3 DNA is TGTGCCAGCAGCTTAGATGGGGTTAGCACCGGGGAGCTGTTTTTT.

About this clonotype: The CDR3 does not close with the conserved phenylalanine or tryptophan, likely indicating a read error. V and J are TRBV20-1 and TRBJ2-3; D is uncertain. The CDR3 runs 14 residues. Germline V lookup: CDR1 DFQATT, CDR2 SNEGSKA (reference sequence). Trimming shortened V by 5 bases and J by 0 bases, and 12 bases separated the two germline ends. The CDR3 reads CSAPRPASTDTQYL. The CDR3, as DNA: TGCAGTGCTCCCCGACCAGCTAGCACAGATACGCAGTATCTT.

This clonotype was counted ten times or more. The chain has TRBV7-9 and TRBJ1-3, with 9 bases fitting TRBD1. Germline lookup yields CDR1 SEHNR and CDR2 FQNEAQ (reference sequence). The ends lost 5 bases at V and 1 base at J; junction bases unmatched: 3. CDR3 length: 15 residues. CDR3 DNA sequence: TGTGCCAGCAGCATACAGGGGGCGTCTGGAAACACCATATATTTT. It encodes CASSIQGASGNTIYF. Variable domain in full (rest from reference TRBV7-9 and TRBJ1-3): DTGVSQNPRHKITKRGQNVTFRCDPISEHNRLYWYRQTLGQGPEFLTYFQNEAQLEKSRLLSDRFSAERPKGSFSTLEIQRTEQGDSAMYLCASSIQGASGNTIYFGEGSWLTVV.

This clonotype was seen ten or more times. The CDR3 loop is CASRQDPATNEKLFF. DNA for the CDR3: TGCGCCAGCAGACAAGACCCGGCAACTAATGAAAAACTGTTTTTT. The chain employs TRBV5-1 and TRBJ1-4; D is ambiguous. Germline V gene sequence: CDR1 SGHRS, CDR2 YFSETQ. V dropped 5 bases and J dropped 0 bases, with 11 bases sitting between them. The CDR3 totals 15 residues.

This clonotype was observed many times. This chain links TRBV20-1 with TRBJ2-4; perhaps D is TRBD1 or TRBD2 (5 bases each). Trimming cost V 4 bases and J 6 bases, with 10 bases left between them. The CDR3 is 12 residues long. Germline values: CDR1 DFQATT, CDR2 SNEGSKA (reference sequence). The CDR3 coding sequence is TGCAGTGCTACCCGGGACCCAAACATTCAGTACTTC. It encodes CSATRDPNIQYF.

This clonotype came up many times. The CDR3 nucleotides are TGTGCCTGGAGTGTGGGTAGCGGAGATACGCAGTATTTT. Amino acid sequence: CAWSVGSGDTQYF. This sequence joins TRBV30 and TRBJ2-3; a weak D match, TRBD2 (6 bases). The CDR3 length is 13 residues. CDR1 is GTSNPN and CDR2 is SVGIG in the germline V gene (reference sequence). V lost 0 bases and J 5 bases, leaving 9 bases between the germline ends.

This clonotype was counted at least ten times. The chain joins TRBV5-1 to TRBJ1-1; no firm D call. The V end lost 0 bases, the J end lost 3 bases, and 15 bases lay between the germline ends. Germline V gives CDR1 SGHRS, CDR2 YFSETQ. This CDR3 contains 16 residues. The CDR3 protein is CASSLVAVREHTEAFF. For the CDR3, the DNA is TGCGCCAGCAGCTTGGTAGCGGTCCGGGAACACACTGAAGCTTTCTTT.